A selection of T cell receptor beta chains follows, all from one sample in a study of CD8 T cells in Susac syndrome. TCRdb reprocessed the immunoSEQ multiplex PCR reads with MiXCR, giving one entry per CDR3 protein. The data hold fewer than 250,000 distinct CDR3 sequences, with around 93% observed a single time. The sample comprised CD4+ T cells from PBMCs. All receptors derive from a human donor in good health. Each CDR3 is given with its conserved first and last residue. Each record gives: D gene, J gene, V gene, CDR3 protein. The D gene is left open where the match is weak.

NA	TRBJ2-1	TRBV24-1	CAITQGGGQFF
TRBD1	TRBJ2-1	TRBV19	CATRGQGLPINEQFF
NA	TRBJ2-2	TRBV5-4	CASSGKDRNTGELFF
TRBD1	TRBJ1-5	TRBV30	CAWSPQGTDNQPQHF
NA	TRBJ1-1	TRBV9	CASSVTMGTHTEAFF
TRBD2	TRBJ2-3	TRBV7-2	CASSLRGGRDTQYF
NA	TRBJ2-3	TRBV3-1	CASSQAVTDTQYF
NA	TRBJ1-2	TRBV19	CASSIGQVTTGYGYTF
NA	TRBJ2-3	TRBV29-1	CSAVVQGMTDTQYF
NA	TRBJ2-7	TRBV7-7	CASSLGGGSEQYF
NA	TRBJ2-3	TRBV20-1	CSASVTGPSTDTQYF
NA	TRBJ1-1	TRBV6-5	CASGGVGGTEAFF
NA	TRBJ1-6	TRBV20-1	CSVGEPYNSPLHF
NA	TRBJ2-3	TRBV5-1	CASSPSGVSSGTQYF
NA	TRBJ2-1	TRBV20-1	CSAILDAGLGNEQFF
NA	TRBJ1-5	TRBV4-1	CASSPPRVNQPQHF
NA	TRBJ1-6	TRBV19	CASRGLFQGSPLHF
TRBD2	TRBJ2-1	TRBV27	CASSPWTSSSEQFF
TRBD1	TRBJ1-6	TRBV28	CASSTGVSPLHF
TRBD2	TRBJ2-5	TRBV5-1	CASSPLSGGIQETQYF
NA	TRBJ1-6	TRBV12-3/TRBV12-4	CASSLGSAPNSPLHF
TRBD1	TRBJ1-1	TRBV29-1	CSVKGGSDTEAFF
NA	TRBJ1-1	TRBV19	CASSLEQGKGTEAFF
NA	TRBJ1-1	TRBV7-2	CASSLSVTTGLGAFF
NA	TRBJ2-5	TRBV14	CASSGSGKPTRETQYF
NA	TRBJ1-2	TRBV4-2	CASSQRREGNYGYTF
NA	TRBJ1-2	TRBV7-9	CASSSRTDSYGYTF
NA	TRBJ2-3	TRBV7-9	CASSSRLSTDTQYF
TRBD2	TRBJ2-7	TRBV6-5	CASSYSGGAGSYEQYF
NA	TRBJ2-4	TRBV27	CASSLSTTRIPNIQYF
TRBD1	TRBJ1-4	TRBV20-1	CSAPDRTGGEKLFF
NA	TRBJ1-5	TRBV6-1	CASSFGVNQPQHF
NA	TRBJ1-1	TRBV2	CASSEEVVSLGSEAFF
TRBD1	TRBJ1-5	TRBV6-2/TRBV6-3	CASSYSGTGVVAQHF
NA	TRBJ1-1	TRBV7-6	CASSLAELAWGTEAFF
NA	TRBJ1-5	TRBV29-1	CSVGKLYSNQPQHF
NA	TRBJ1-1	TRBV28	CASGALAAFF
NA	TRBJ2-3	TRBV20-1	CSASGSGTDTQYF
NA	TRBJ2-4	TRBV28	CASSSTVSKNIQYF